This TCR beta chain was sequenced in a study of control samples from healthy donors and cancer patients. TCRdb's copy holds only in-frame clones and misses some; the assay was immunoSEQ multiplex PCR. In the table there are 80,000 to 100,000 clones, roughly 90% of which are singletons. This clonotype originated in a human donor in good health. The donor label of this sample is uncertain. Sequencing was carried out using blood.

The DNA of the CDR3 is TGTGCCAGCAGCTTGGGCATCCAAGAGACCCAGTACTTC. As protein: CASSLGIQETQYF. The chain couples TRBV5-4 to TRBJ2-5; no firm D call. Germline values: CDR1 SGHNT, CDR2 YYREEE (reference sequence). The V end was cut by 0 bases, the J end by 1 base, with 4 bases between. The CDR3 loop spans 13 amino acids.